The next 4 T cell receptor beta chains were all read from a single sample in a study of technical replicates of blood from a handful of donors. The assay was immunoSEQ multiplex PCR, and TCRdb's table has in-frame clones only and misses some. The sample comprises around 50,000 clones, approximately 90% of which are singletons, and under 5% rests with the top ten. The sample comprised PBMCs. These receptor sequences come from a human donor in good health. Some clones in this sample may be carry-over from other donors' samples.

This clone occurred once. The chain is built from TRBV7-9 and TRBJ1-2; 7 bases agree with TRBD1. This CDR3 region has 18 residues. Germline loops: CDR1 SEHNR, CDR2 FQNEAQ (reference sequence). J was trimmed by 5 bases and V by 1 base; bases with no gene match: 16. The CDR3 spells CASSLVGEGPTGRYGYTF. The CDR3 DNA sequence: TGTGCCAGCAGCTTAGTTGGAGAGGGGCCGACAGGGAGGTATGGCTACACCTTC. The full variable domain, in which reference TRBV7-9 and TRBJ1-2 provide the parts outside the CDR3, is DTGVSQNPRHKITKRGQNVTFRCDPISEHNRLYWYRQTLGQGPEFLTYFQNEAQLEKSRLLSDRFSAERPKGSFSTLEIQRTEQGDSAMYLCASSLVGEGPTGRYGYTFGSGTRLTVV.

The rearrangement joins TRBV7-2 to TRBJ2-1, with 8 nucleotides matching TRBD1. The CDR3 has 14 residues. The V and J ends lost 5 bases and 8 bases, in that order; junction bases with no gene match: 8. From germline, CDR1 is SGHTA and CDR2 FQGNSA. In DNA form, the CDR3 reads TGTGCCAGCAGCAATGGACAGGGAAGGGATGAGCAGTTCTTC. Protein: CASSNGQGRDEQFF.

This chain joins TRBV11-3 and TRBJ2-1, with 13 bases lining up with TRBD2. The CDR3 covers 15 residues. With V trimmed by 5 bases and J by 8 bases, 6 bases remained unmatched. Germline V CDR1 and CDR2: SGHNT, YENEEA. CDR3 amino acids: CASSPRLAGGDEQFF. DNA of the CDR3: TGTGCCAGCAGCCCCCGACTAGCGGGGGGCGATGAGCAGTTCTTC. The full variable domain, rest sourced from reference TRBV11-3 and TRBJ2-1, is EAGVVQSPRYKIIEKKQPVAFWCNPISGHNTLYWYLQNLGQGPELLIRYENEEAVDDSQLPKDRFSAERLKGVDSTLKIQPAELGDSAVYLCASSPRLAGGDEQFFGPGTRLTVL.

This sequence joins TRBV4-2 and TRBJ2-2, with a possible D match to TRBD2 (5 bases). This CDR3 has 16 residues. V shed 1 base and J shed 1 base, with 10 bases lying between them. CDR1 is LGHNA, CDR2 YNFKEQ, per germline. CDR3 sequence: CASSQVPAGNTGELFF. The CDR3 DNA sequence: TGTGCCAGCAGCCAAGTTCCGGCGGGGAACACCGGGGAGCTGTTTTTT.